These 32 T cell receptor beta chains were sequenced from one sample in a study of cytomegalovirus exposure and HLA in healthy donors. The PCR ran on 60 Vbeta and 13 Jbeta primers. Clones were sequenced by immunoSEQ multiplex PCR, and TCRdb holds only the in-frame ones, with some missing. The data hold about 86,000 clones, with roughly 77% observed a single time. The sequencing sample was made of PBMCs. The receptors originated from a woman aged 40 to 50 in good health and CMV-seropositive.

The J gene is TRBJ1-2, the V gene TRBV30; TRBD1 matches 7 bases. V lost 8 bases and J lost 3; bases outside the gene matches: 6. CDR1 is GTSNPN, CDR2 SVGIG, per germline (reference sequence). The CDR3 is 12 amino acids. The CDR3 sequence: CATGTADYGYTF. The CDR3 DNA follows: TGTGCCACCGGGACAGCGGACTATGGCTACACCTTC.

The chain links TRBV14 to TRBJ2-1; no clear D gene. The CDR3 runs 13 residues. Trimming pared 0 bases from V and 8 bases from J, leaving 8 bases between. Germline V gene sequence: CDR1 SGHDN, CDR2 FVKESK. The CDR3 sequence: CASSQEGVDEQFF. The CDR3 DNA sequence: TGTGCCAGCAGCCAAGAAGGAGTAGATGAGCAGTTCTTC. The full variable domain, its missing parts supplied by reference TRBV14 and TRBJ2-1, is EAGVTQFPSHSVIEKGQTVTLRCDPISGHDNLYWYRRVMGKEIKFLLHFVKESKQDESGMPNNRFLAERTGGTYSTLKVQPAELEDSGVYFCASSQEGVDEQFFGPGTRLTVL.

The chain links TRBV5-5 to TRBJ1-1; D is undetermined. The CDR3 loop spans 13 amino acids. Trimming shortened V by 3 bases and J by 4 bases, and 10 bases separated the two germline ends. CDR1 is SGHKS and CDR2 is YYEKEE in the germline V gene (reference sequence). The CDR3 bases are TGTGCCAGCAGCTCAATACAGATCACTGAAGCTTTCTTT. This sequence encodes CASSSIQITEAFF.

This chain links TRBV7-3 with TRBJ2-3, with D tentatively TRBD2 (6 bases). Germline CDR1 and CDR2: SGHTA and FQGTGA. Trimming took 2 bases from V and 4 from J, leaving 7 bases between them. CDR3 length: 13 amino acids. This chain's CDR3 is CASSLAGSDTQYF. DNA of the CDR3: TGTGCCAGCAGCTTAGCGGGATCAGATACGCAGTATTTT.

This clone was observed a few times. The CDR3 is CASSLAAGDGNSPLHF. The CDR3 DNA reads TGTGCCAGCAGCTTAGCGGCCGGGGATGGAAATTCACCCCTCCACTTT. The chain couples TRBV7-9 to TRBJ1-6; D is unresolved. The CDR3 length is 16 residues. Germline V gives CDR1 SEHNR, CDR2 FQNEAQ (reference sequence). V was trimmed by 0 bases and J by 7 bases, leaving 13 bases between them.

The rearrangement uses TRBV7-2 and TRBJ1-2; D remains ambiguous. Trimming took off 4 bases at V and 5 bases at J, with 5 bases between the two ends. Germline CDR1 is SGHTA and CDR2 is FQGNSA. There are 11 residues in the CDR3. The CDR3 DNA is TGTGCCAGCAGCTCGGTATATGGCTACACCTTC. Protein product: CASSSVYGYTF.

The chain recombines TRBV28 with TRBJ2-7, with 8 bases matching TRBD2. V dropped 3 bases and J dropped 3; count of bases not matched to a gene: 4. This CDR3 has 14 residues. The germline CDR1 and CDR2 sequences are MDHEN and SYDVKM. CDR3 nucleotides: TGTGCCAGCAGTTTCGGGACTAGAAACTACGAGCAGTACTTC. It codes for CASSFGTRNYEQYF.

To note about this clone: Other DNA sequences in the same sample also yield this CDR3. This sequence joins TRBV5-1 and TRBJ1-4, with a tentative D call TRBD1 (5 bases). Germline CDR1 is SGHRS and CDR2 is YFSETQ. With 8 bases removed from V and 8 bases from J, the gap between germline ends came to 22 bases. CDR3 size: 15 residues. CDR3 loop: CASTLSGIEGEKLFF. For the CDR3, the DNA is TGCGCCAGTACTCTATCAGGGATCGAAGGGGAAAAACTGTTTTTT.

The chain employs TRBV30 and TRBJ2-3, with 9 bases lining up with TRBD2. The CDR3 length is 15 residues. Looked up from germline, CDR1 is GTSNPN and CDR2 is SVGIG (reference sequence). Trimming at V came to 0 bases and at J to 10 bases, leaving 11 bases not matched to a gene. The CDR3 nucleotides are TGTGCCTGGAGTGTGGGGGGATTTAGCGGGAGTGCGCAGTATTTT. Its protein is CAWSVGGFSGSAQYF.

V usage is TRBV13 and J usage is TRBJ2-1, with 7 bases aligning to TRBD2. Germline V lookup: CDR1 PRHDT, CDR2 FYEKMQ (reference sequence). Germline trimming cut 5 bases from V and 5 bases from J; bases unmatched to any gene: 6. The CDR3 is made up of 14 amino acids. As DNA, the CDR3 is TGTGCCAGCAGCAAGCGGGACTGGCACAATGAGCAGTTCTTC. It codes for CASSKRDWHNEQFF.

V gene TRBV10-1 combines with J gene TRBJ2-7, with TRBD1 matching over 9 bases. The CDR3 runs 16 residues. Germline V gives CDR1 WNHNN, CDR2 SYGVQD (reference sequence). V gave up 3 bases and J gave up 4 bases; unmatched junction bases: 10. The CDR3 sequence: CASSENQGTGFYEQYF. The DNA for the CDR3 is TGCGCCAGCAGTGAAAACCAGGGGACAGGGTTTTACGAGCAGTACTTC.

The CDR3 nucleotides are TGTGCCAGCAGCTTATATTTCCAGTCGACCGGGGAGCTGTTTTTT. Translated: CASSLYFQSTGELFF. The rearrangement uses TRBV7-3 and TRBJ2-2, with unresolved D. This CDR3 region has 15 residues. Germline V gene sequence: CDR1 SGHTA, CDR2 FQGTGA. Trimming shortened V by 2 bases and J by 5 bases, and 12 bases separated the two germline ends. The entire variable domain, with the rest obtained from reference TRBV7-3 and TRBJ2-2, is as follows: GAGVSQTPSNKVTEKGKYVELRCDPISGHTALYWYRQSLGQGPEFLIYFQGTGAADDSGLPNDRFFAVRPEGSVSTLKIQRTERGDSAVYLCASSLYFQSTGELFFGEGSRLTVL.

V usage is TRBV23-1 and J usage is TRBJ1-5, with 7 bases fitting TRBD1. TRBV23-1 is treated as an ORF (open reading frame) with a function not yet certain. This CDR3 has 14 amino acids. V lost 8 bases, J lost 4 bases, and 8 bases stayed unmatched. CDR3 sequence: CASRTGWSNQPQHF. The CDR3, as DNA: TGCGCCAGCCGGACAGGTTGGTCAAATCAGCCCCAGCATTTT.

The CDR3 DNA sequence: TGTGCCAGCAGTCTGGACAGGGGTTTGTTCAAGCAGTACTTC. Translation: CASSLDRGLFKQYF. V gene TRBV5-6 combines with J gene TRBJ2-7, with TRBD1 matching 9 bases. The germline CDR1 and CDR2 sequences are SGHDT and YYEEEE. With 5 bases clipped from V and 8 bases from J, the junction kept 11 bases outside the gene matches. The CDR3 runs to 14 residues.

The rearrangement links TRBV28 to TRBJ2-4; TRBD1 aligns across 8 bases. From germline, CDR1 is MDHEN and CDR2 SYDVKM. V lost 5 bases to trimming and J lost 4 bases; unmatched junction nucleotides: 4. CDR3 size: 14 residues. CDR3 in DNA: TGTGCCAGCAGTGATACAGGGGGGAAAAACATTCAGTACTTC. Translated: CASSDTGGKNIQYF.

The V gene is TRBV9, the J gene TRBJ1-1; no clear D gene. This CDR3 is 12 amino acids long. Germline V gives CDR1 SGDLS, CDR2 YYNGEE. The V gene lost 4 bases and the J gene lost 8 bases, with 12 bases spanning the gap. The CDR3 DNA sequence: TGTGCCAGCAGCCCCGGGAGGTCCGAAGCTTTCTTT. Translation gives CASSPGRSEAFF. The full variable domain, its missing parts supplied by reference TRBV9 and TRBJ1-1, is DSGVTQTPKHLITATGQRVTLRCSPRSGDLSVYWYQQSLDQGLQFLIQYYNGEERAKGNILERFSAQQFPDLHSELNLSSLELGDSALYFCASSPGRSEAFFGQGTRLTVV.

The chain recombines TRBV29-1 with TRBJ2-1; 8 nucleotides line up with TRBD1. Germline V gives CDR1 SQVTM, CDR2 ANQGSEA. The CDR3 is made up of 15 amino acids. V was pared by 7 bases and J by 6 bases, with 14 bases of the junction left unmatched. This CDR3 is CSAINRGMAGNEQFF. In DNA, the CDR3 is TGCAGCGCCATAAACAGGGGGATGGCCGGCAATGAGCAGTTCTTC.

The chain combines TRBV6-5 with TRBJ1-2, with D possibly TRBD1 on 6 matching bases. Trimming shortened V by 1 base and J by 8 bases, and 14 bases separated the two germline ends. Germline assignment: CDR1 MNHEY and CDR2 SVGAGI. CDR3 size: 14 residues. CDR3 in DNA: TGTGCCAGCAGTTACTGGGGGGGGGCTGAGGGCTACACCTTC. Translation: CASSYWGGAEGYTF.

The chain is built from TRBV28 and TRBJ2-1; 8 bases align to TRBD2. Germline-derived CDR1 and CDR2 are MDHEN and SYDVKM. With V trimmed by 3 bases and J by 3 bases, 1 base remained unmatched. The CDR3 is made up of 14 amino acids. The chain's CDR3 is CASSFGGGYNEQFF. CDR3 nucleotide sequence: TGTGCCAGCAGTTTCGGGGGGGGCTACAATGAGCAGTTCTTC.

This clone has only one observation. The CDR3 spells CASSVALDRGLNEQYF. In DNA form, the CDR3 reads TGTGCCAGCAGCGTAGCCTTGGACAGGGGGCTCAACGAGCAGTACTTC. The V call is TRBV9, the J call TRBJ2-7; 11 nucleotides align to TRBD1. CDR3 size: 16 residues. J was trimmed by 5 bases and V by 0 bases; bases with no gene match: 7. Germline lookup yields CDR1 SGDLS and CDR2 YYNGEE.

This chain joins TRBV18 and TRBJ2-3; D perhaps matches TRBD2 (5 bases). Between the trimmed V and J ends, which lost 3 bases and 1 base, there was a span of 11 bases. Germline V gene data show CDR1 as KGHSH and CDR2 as LQKENI. The CDR3 contains 15 residues. CDR3: CASSPDPRGTDTQYF. CDR3 in DNA: TGTGCCAGCTCACCGGACCCGAGGGGCACAGATACGCAGTATTTT. Drawing the rest from reference TRBV18 and TRBJ2-3, the complete variable domain is NAGVMQNPRHLVRRRGQEARLRCSPMKGHSHVYWYRQLPEEGLKFMVYLQKENIIDESGMPKERFSAEFPKEGPSILRIQQVVRGDSAAYFCASSPDPRGTDTQYFGPGTRLTVL.

This clone is a singleton in its sample. This chain connects TRBV6-1 to TRBJ1-5; D gene uncertain. V was trimmed by 7 bases and J by 0 bases, leaving 13 bases between them. In germline, CDR1 is MNHNS, CDR2 SASEGT. This CDR3 contains 15 residues. The CDR3 nucleotides are TGTGCCAGCACCCTCCGGGATTATAGCAATCAGCCCCAGCATTTT. Amino acid sequence: CASTLRDYSNQPQHF.

The chain links TRBV2 to TRBJ1-2; D may be TRBD1 (6 bases). Looked up from germline, CDR1 is SNHLY and CDR2 is FYNNEI. Trimming shortened V by 4 bases and J by 8 bases, and 20 bases separated the two germline ends. The CDR3 runs 15 residues. The CDR3 coding sequence is TGTGCCAGCAGTGCCTTACCGGGGGGCGGTGGGGGCTACACCTTC. It codes for CASSALPGGGGGYTF.

The chain couples TRBV19 to TRBJ2-7; TRBD1 matches 8 bases. The V segment lost 4 bases and the J segment 6 bases; nucleotides outside the gene matches: 5. CDR1 and CDR2 (germline): LNHDA, SQIVND (reference sequence). This CDR3 has 13 residues. The CDR3 coding sequence is TGTGCCAGTAGTACCCAGGGGGCGACCGAGCAGTACTTC. Translating it yields CASSTQGATEQYF.

This clone was found a few times. V gene TRBV27 combines with J gene TRBJ2-1; 9 bases line up with TRBD2. Unmatched junction bases numbered 19, after V lost 5 bases and J lost 8 bases. Germline assignment: CDR1 MNHEY and CDR2 SMNVEV (reference sequence). This CDR3 comprises 18 residues. In DNA, the CDR3 is TGTGCCAGCAGTCCGCGACTAGCGGCCGACTCATTGAAGTATGAGCAGTTCTTC. This translates into CASSPRLAADSLKYEQFF.

The rearrangement joins TRBV5-1 to TRBJ2-3; 10 bases line up with TRBD2. The V segment lost 2 bases and the J segment 7 bases; nucleotides outside the gene matches: 4. In germline, CDR1 is SGHRS, CDR2 YFSETQ. The CDR3 contains 14 residues. The CDR3 coding sequence is TGCGCCAGCAGCTTAAGCGGGGGGGCAAATACGCAGTATTTT. As protein: CASSLSGGANTQYF.

This rearrangement joins TRBV16 to TRBJ2-7; D is uncertain. The CDR3 contains 12 residues. Germline CDR1 and CDR2: KGHSY and FQNENV. Trimming pared 2 bases from V and 5 bases from J, leaving 7 bases between. CDR3 DNA sequence: TGTGCCAGCAGCCAACACGACAACGAGCAGTACTTC. This codes for CASSQHDNEQYF.

This chain joins TRBV20-1 and TRBJ2-7, with a tentative D call TRBD2 (5 bases). This CDR3 is built from 11 residues. V dropped 0 bases and J dropped 7 bases, with 7 bases sitting between them. Germline lookup yields CDR1 DFQATT and CDR2 SNEGSKA (reference sequence). This chain's CDR3 is CSAREGGEQYF. CDR3 bases: TGCAGTGCTAGAGAGGGCGGGGAGCAGTACTTC.

V and J are TRBV5-4 and TRBJ1-1; possible D gene TRBD1, 6 bases. The CDR3 extends over 16 amino acids. V shed 2 bases and J shed 2 bases, with 16 bases lying between them. Germline V gene lookup returns CDR1 SGHNT and CDR2 YYREEE (reference sequence). CDR3: CASSFSLDRQNTEAFF. CDR3 coding DNA: TGTGCCAGCAGCTTCTCGCTAGACAGGCAAAACACTGAAGCTTTCTTT.

Comments on this clone: Its ends do not fully match the called genes, so a read error is possible. The V and J genes are TRBV7-7 and TRBJ2-1, with D possibly matching TRBD1 (6 bases). This CDR3 has 15 amino acids. Germline V gene data show CDR1 as SSHAT and CDR2 as FNYEAQ (reference sequence). The CDR3 is CASSPDRSSYNEQFF. CDR3 DNA sequence: TGTGCTAGCAGCCCTGACAGGAGCTCCTACAATGAGCAGTTCTTC.

The rearrangement uses TRBV7-9 and TRBJ1-1; a possible D gene is TRBD1 (6 bases). This CDR3 has 13 amino acids. Germline V gene sequence: CDR1 SEHNR, CDR2 FQNEAQ (reference sequence). Trimming removed 11 bases from V and 5 bases from J, with 18 bases in between. In nucleotides, the CDR3 is TGTGCCGTCCGGGAGGGGGAGGGAACTGAAGCTTTCTTT. Residues: CAVREGEGTEAFF.

V gene TRBV28 combines with J gene TRBJ2-7, with D maybe TRBD2 (6 bases). Germline V lookup: CDR1 MDHEN, CDR2 SYDVKM. The CDR3 has 15 amino acids. V was shortened by 5 bases and J by 0 bases, with 14 bases between the two germline ends. The CDR3 reads CASSGTSGSSYEQYF. CDR3 nucleotides: TGTGCCAGCAGTGGGACTTCGGGGAGCTCCTACGAGCAGTACTTC.